Each of the 9 T cell receptor beta chains below was sequenced from the same sample in a study of technical replicates of blood from a handful of donors. Generated by immunoSEQ multiplex PCR, the TCRdb table keeps only in-frame clones and is missing some. The sample has roughly 80,000 clones, about 92% seen once. The sequenced sample consisted of T cells isolated from PBMCs. The source is a human donor in good health.

This chain links TRBV27 with TRBJ2-7; TRBD2 matches 7 bases. J gave up 2 bases and V 7 bases, and 5 bases lay outside the gene matches. Germline-derived CDR1 and CDR2 are MNHEY and SMNVEV (reference sequence). This CDR3 has 13 residues. CDR3 in amino acids: CASKAGRPYEQYF. The CDR3 bases are TGTGCCAGCAAAGCGGGGAGACCCTACGAGCAGTACTTC.

The V gene is TRBV19, the J gene TRBJ1-1; the match to TRBD1 covers 10 bases. With V trimmed by 3 bases and J by 10 bases, 5 bases remained unmatched. Germline CDR1 LNHDA, CDR2 SQIVND (reference sequence). The CDR3 covers 13 residues. The CDR3 coding sequence is TGTGCCAGTAGTATCACGGACAGGGGGGCAGCTTTCTTT. This translates into CASSITDRGAAFF. The full variable domain, rest sourced from reference TRBV19 and TRBJ1-1, is DGGITQSPKYLFRKEGQNVTLSCEQNLNHDAMYWYRQDPGQGLRLIYYSQIVNDFQKGDIAEGYSVSREKKESFPLTVTSAQKNPTAFYLCASSITDRGAAFFGQGTRLTVV.

This chain uses TRBV27 with TRBJ2-7; 7 bases match TRBD2. J was trimmed by 5 bases and V by 5 bases; bases with no gene match: 15. The CDR3 is 16 amino acids. In germline, CDR1 is MNHEY, CDR2 SMNVEV (reference sequence). CDR3 DNA: TGTGCCAGCAGTCCCTATCCGGTGGCGGGAGTTAACGAGCAGTACTTC. Translation gives CASSPYPVAGVNEQYF.

The gene calls are TRBV4-3 and TRBJ2-7; D might be TRBD2 (6 bases). This CDR3 comprises 14 residues. CDR1 is LGHNA and CDR2 is YSLEER in the germline V gene. The germline V and J ends were trimmed by 0 bases and 5 bases, with 11 bases remaining between them. CDR3 coding DNA: TGCGCCAGCAGCCAAGAGGGAGGTGTGGACGAGCAGTACTTC. Translated: CASSQEGGVDEQYF.

Remarks on this clone: Different DNA sequences within this sample yield the same CDR3. This chain connects TRBV11-2 to TRBJ2-7; 7 bases are shared with TRBD1. The V gene end was trimmed by 5 bases and the J gene end by 2 bases; junction bases not matched to a gene: 3. Germline V lookup: CDR1 SGHAT, CDR2 FQNNGV. The CDR3 spans 13 residues. The DNA of the CDR3 is TGTGCCAGCAGCCCCGGGACAGCCTACGAGCAGTACTTC. Its protein product is CASSPGTAYEQYF.

The J gene is TRBJ2-1, the V gene TRBV5-4; no firm D call. Between the trimmed V and J ends, which lost 0 bases and 4 bases, there was a span of 8 bases. From germline, CDR1 is SGHNT and CDR2 YYREEE (reference sequence). This CDR3 contains 14 residues. As DNA, the CDR3 is TGTGCCAGCAGCTTGGATCCGGGTTACAATGAGCAGTTCTTC. Amino acid sequence: CASSLDPGYNEQFF.

The chain has TRBV11-3 and TRBJ1-4, with 7 nucleotides matching TRBD1. V dropped 5 bases and J dropped 5; count of bases not matched to a gene: 5. The CDR3 totals 14 residues. Per the germline V gene, CDR1 is SGHNT and CDR2 is YENEEA. The CDR3 loop is CASSEGQSNEKLFF. CDR3 in DNA: TGTGCCAGCAGCGAGGGACAGTCAAATGAAAAACTGTTTTTT.

The chain couples TRBV9 to TRBJ2-1, with unresolved D. Germline V gene data show CDR1 as SGDLS and CDR2 as YYNGEE. The V and J ends lost 0 bases and 6 bases respectively, with 10 bases between them. The CDR3 is 14 amino acids. CDR3 region: CASSVAGPINEQFF. The CDR3 DNA is TGTGCCAGCAGCGTAGCTGGGCCGATCAATGAGCAGTTCTTC.

The chain combines TRBV18 with TRBJ1-4; maybe TRBD1 (5 bases). Trimming shortened V by 1 base and J by 6 bases, and 15 bases separated the two germline ends. The CDR3 consists of 16 residues. Per the germline V gene, CDR1 is KGHSH and CDR2 is LQKENI. The CDR3 DNA is TGTGCCAGCTCACCACGAGCATTTAGGGGTGATGAAAAACTGTTTTTT. Translation: CASSPRAFRGDEKLFF.